One and the same sample provided the 7 T cell receptor beta chains below, sequenced in a study of identical twins. TCRdb analysed the 5' RACE reads with MiXCR anew, one entry per CDR3 protein. Seen here are 350,000 or so distinct CDR3 sequences, about 12% observed once, and the top ten hold about 7%. The same specimen was also included in a second study, on yellow fever vaccine responses in identical twins.

What was sequenced was CD8+ T cells sorted from blood. The receptors stem from a young woman in good health.

The chain couples TRBV18 to TRBJ1-1; D is unresolved. V shed 3 bases and J shed 6 bases, with 11 bases lying between them. The CDR3 runs 13 residues. The V gene's germline CDR1 is KGHSH and CDR2 LQKENI. In DNA, the CDR3 is TGTGCCAGCTCACCTTTCGCGATCCCTGAAGCTTTCTTT. It specifies CASSPFAIPEAFF.

This clonotype has a handful of counts. The V gene is TRBV4-2, the J gene TRBJ2-2; 8 positions agree with TRBD1. The V gene end was trimmed by 4 bases and the J gene end by 1 base; junction bases not matched to a gene: 23. CDR3 size: 22 residues. Germline V gene sequence: CDR1 LGHNA, CDR2 YNFKEQ. This CDR3 reads CASSRPRGPRVAKGGNTGELFF. CDR3 sequence (DNA): TGTGCCAGCAGCCGGCCCAGGGGGCCCCGGGTGGCCAAGGGTGGGAACACCGGGGAGCTGTTTTTT.

This clonotype was picked up a small number of times. J is TRBJ2-3 and V is TRBV6-1; no definite D call. CDR3 length: 15 amino acids. Germline V gene lookup returns CDR1 MNHNS and CDR2 SASEGT. The ends were cut back, 1 base at V and 0 bases at J, with 8 bases in the middle. Here the CDR3 DNA reads TGTGCCAGCAGTGAAGATCTGGGGAGCACAGATACGCAGTATTTT. This codes for CASSEDLGSTDTQYF.

V and J are TRBV10-3 and TRBJ2-7, with D perhaps matching TRBD2 (6 bases). The CDR3 loop spans 13 amino acids. Germline loops: CDR1 ENHRY, CDR2 SYGVKD. V was shortened by 4 bases and J by 6 bases, with 13 bases between the two germline ends. CDR3 coding DNA: TGTGCCATCAGTGGGGGGGAGTCTCCCGAGCAGTACTTC. Translated, it gives CAISGGESPEQYF.

The chain couples TRBV29-1 to TRBJ2-4; no clear D. V was cut by 7 bases and J by 0 bases, with 4 bases left in between. Germline CDR1 and CDR2: SQVTM and ANQGSEA. The CDR3 consists of 11 residues. The CDR3 spells CSGLAKNIQYF. The CDR3 nucleotides read TGCAGCGGATTAGCCAAAAACATTCAGTACTTC.

This sequence joins TRBV2 and TRBJ1-5, with TRBD1 matching over 7 bases. Germline V gene lookup returns CDR1 SNHLY and CDR2 FYNNEI. Germline trimming cut 10 bases from V and 1 base from J; bases unmatched to any gene: 7. This CDR3 is built from 14 residues. CDR3 amino acids: CATNLGQSNQPQHF. CDR3 sequence (DNA): TGTGCCACCAACCTGGGACAGAGCAATCAGCCCCAGCATTTT.

This clonotype was seen repeatedly, ten times or more. V usage is TRBV4-1 and J usage is TRBJ1-1; no firm D call. The germline V gene has CDR1 MGHRA and CDR2 YSYEKL. This CDR3 spans 16 amino acids. V gave up 4 bases and J gave up 3 bases, with 18 bases separating them. The CDR3 here is CASSPPEPGPYTEAFF. The CDR3 region has the DNA TGCGCCAGCAGCCCTCCGGAACCCGGGCCTTACACTGAAGCTTTCTTT.